Reported below is one T cell receptor beta chain. Its antigen is not known. A single base separates this from a much larger clone, so it may be a read error. From around 0.4 ug of RNA, a library with molecular barcoded alpha/delta and beta/gamma adaptors was made. TCRdb analysed the reads with MiXCR anew, one entry per CDR3 protein. Of 62,000 or so distinct CDR3 sequences in the sample, roughly 13% were seen once. This sample was included in a study of read filtering for tumor transcriptome and immune sequencing. Study background: Among patients, 17 to 20 were male and around 14 female, aged about 45 to 85 (mean approximately 64).

Study results and limitations: Compared with RNA-seq, IR-seq gave much higher clonotype depth and reliability.

CDR3 length: 14 amino acids. CDR1 is MNHEY, CDR2 SMNVEV, per germline (reference sequence). The V and J ends lost 8 bases and 1 base respectively, with 14 bases between them. This chain uses TRBV27 with TRBJ1-1; D perhaps matches TRBD1 (5 bases). This receptor was identified in a donor at least 40 years old with multiple myeloma. The sequenced sample was a population of CD138-negative cells sorted from bone marrow. The CDR3 sequence: CASGATAKNTEAFF. The CDR3 DNA reads as TGTGCCAGCGGGGCTACGGCGAAGAACACTGAAGCTTTCTTT.